These 32 T cell receptor beta chains were all obtained from the same sample, sequenced in a study of T cell changes during pregnancy in multiple sclerosis. The method was immunoSEQ multiplex PCR; TCRdb's version includes in-frame clones alone and lacks a portion of them. The sample consists of about 69,000 clones, 90% to 95% of them appearing once. The sample consisted of CD4+ T cells from peripheral blood mononuclear cells, taken in the third trimester of pregnancy. Receptor source: a female donor in good health, enrolled as a control in a pregnancy study.

The V gene is TRBV19, the J gene TRBJ1-2; TRBD1 agrees at 8 bases. Germline values: CDR1 LNHDA, CDR2 SQIVND (reference sequence). The CDR3 extends over 17 amino acids. V was pared by 4 bases and J by 3 bases, with 13 bases of the junction left unmatched. The DNA for the CDR3 is TGTGCCAGTAGTACAGTCGGGACAGGAAGAAGTTACTATGGCTACACCTTC. The encoded protein is CASSTVGTGRSYYGYTF. The whole variable domain, remainder taken from reference TRBV19 and TRBJ1-2, is DGGITQSPKYLFRKEGQNVTLSCEQNLNHDAMYWYRQDPGQGLRLIYYSQIVNDFQKGDIAEGYSVSREKKESFPLTVTSAQKNPTAFYLCASSTVGTGRSYYGYTFGSGTRLTVV.

This chain links TRBV4-3 with TRBJ2-3, with a weak D call TRBD1 (5 bases). Trimming shortened V by 0 bases and J by 2 bases, and 12 bases separated the two germline ends. Germline V gene sequence: CDR1 LGHNA, CDR2 YSLEER. This CDR3 contains 16 residues. The CDR3 DNA sequence: TGCGCCAGCAGCCAAGACCCGGACACTTCCACAGATACGCAGTATTTT. Its protein is CASSQDPDTSTDTQYF.

CDR3 amino acids: CASSVERGAEAFF. The DNA for the CDR3 is TGTGCCAGCAGTGTAGAAAGAGGCGCTGAAGCTTTCTTT. V gene TRBV25-1 combines with J gene TRBJ1-1; no clear D gene. CDR1 MGHDK and CDR2 SYGVNS come from the germline V gene. The CDR3 is 13 residues long. Between the trimmed V and J ends, which lost 4 bases and 6 bases, there was a span of 12 bases.

CDR3 loop: CASSYSGGNYEQYF. As DNA, the CDR3 is TGTGCCAGCAGTTACTCGGGAGGGAACTACGAGCAGTACTTC. The chain couples TRBV6-6 to TRBJ2-7; 7 bases align to TRBD2. The CDR3 covers 14 residues. V lost 0 bases, J lost 3 bases, and 2 bases stayed unmatched. CDR1 is MNHNY, CDR2 SVGAGI, per germline (reference sequence).

The V and J genes are TRBV6-6 and TRBJ2-1, with 14 positions matching TRBD2. CDR3 length: 15 residues. Trimming removed 11 bases from V and 5 bases from J; junction bases left unmatched: 8. Germline CDR1 and CDR2: MNHNY and SVGAGI (reference sequence). This CDR3 is CAGRGTSGSNNEQFF. CDR3 DNA sequence: TGTGCCGGGCGCGGGACTAGCGGGAGCAACAATGAGCAGTTCTTC.

This rearrangement joins TRBV7-6 to TRBJ1-1; 7 nucleotides match TRBD1. CDR1 and CDR2 from the germline V gene are SGHVS and FNYEAQ. V trimming: 5 bases; J trimming: 5 bases; junction bases outside the gene matches: 8. The CDR3 has 14 residues. CDR3 nucleotide sequence: TGTGCCAGCAGCGTACAGGGGATGGGGACTGAAGCTTTCTTT. Translated, it gives CASSVQGMGTEAFF.

The chain has TRBV5-4 and TRBJ1-2; 12 bases fit TRBD1. J gave up 3 bases and V 4 bases, and 4 bases lay outside the gene matches. The CDR3 has 15 amino acids. Germline assignment: CDR1 SGHNT and CDR2 YYREEE (reference sequence). The CDR3 DNA sequence: TGTGCCAGCAGCCCCGGGACAGGGGGCGACTATGGCTACACCTTC. Translated, it gives CASSPGTGGDYGYTF.

This chain connects TRBV19 to TRBJ1-2, with D possibly TRBD1 on 6 matching bases. V lost 4 bases and J 0 bases, leaving 9 bases between the germline ends. This CDR3 region has 14 residues. Germline V gene lookup returns CDR1 LNHDA and CDR2 SQIVND (reference sequence). The CDR3 loop is CASSNGQPNYGYTF. The CDR3 DNA reads TGTGCCAGTAGTAATGGACAGCCTAACTATGGCTACACCTTC.

The rearrangement uses TRBV30 and TRBJ2-6; a possible D gene is TRBD1 (5 bases). This CDR3 is 17 amino acids long. Between the trimmed V and J ends, which lost 3 bases and 0 bases, there was a span of 15 bases. The germline V gene has CDR1 GTSNPN and CDR2 SVGIG (reference sequence). The CDR3 sequence is CAWSRGRVSSGANVLTF. The CDR3 nucleotides are TGTGCCTGGAGCCGTGGCAGGGTGAGCTCTGGGGCCAACGTCCTGACTTTC. The variable domain in full, with the rest retrieved from reference TRBV30 and TRBJ2-6, is SQTIHQWPATLVQPVGSPLSLECTVEGTSNPNLYWYRQAAGRGLQLLFYSVGIGQISSEVPQNLSASRPQDRQFILSSKKLLLSDSGFYLCAWSRGRVSSGANVLTFGAGSRLTVL.

The chain links TRBV18 to TRBJ1-2; tentatively, D is TRBD1 (5 bases). V was cut by 4 bases and J by 8 bases, with 14 bases left in between. The CDR3 has 13 residues. Germline assignment: CDR1 KGHSH and CDR2 LQKENI. The CDR3 loop is CASSLGQGWGYTF. CDR3 sequence (DNA): TGTGCCAGCTCACTCGGGCAGGGCTGGGGCTACACCTTC.

The genes are TRBV4-2 and TRBJ2-5, with 9 nucleotides matching TRBD1. The J segment lost 3 bases and the V segment lost 3 bases, leaving 5 bases of the junction unmatched. CDR1 LGHNA and CDR2 YNFKEQ come from the germline V gene. The CDR3 spans 15 residues. CDR3 sequence reads: CASSQTQGAEETQYF. CDR3 nucleotides: TGTGCCAGCAGCCAGACACAGGGGGCAGAAGAGACCCAGTACTTC.

This clone was picked up one time. This chain links TRBV15 with TRBJ2-1, with 9 bases identical to TRBD2. V lost 0 bases, J lost 8 bases, and 8 bases stayed unmatched. Per germline, CDR1 LNHNV and CDR2 YYDKDF (reference sequence). The CDR3 consists of 16 residues. The CDR3 protein is CATSRDSGLAIYEQFF. In DNA form, the CDR3 reads TGTGCCACCAGCAGAGATTCAGGACTAGCGATCTATGAGCAGTTCTTC.

This clone was detected only once. The sample has other DNA sequences that encode this CDR3 too. This chain links TRBV7-2 with TRBJ2-2; TRBD2 agrees at 8 bases. Germline-derived CDR1 and CDR2 are SGHTA and FQGNSA. The V and J ends lost 3 bases and 5 bases, in that order; junction bases with no gene match: 2. This CDR3 has 14 residues. The CDR3 protein is CASSLAGGTGELFF. Here the CDR3 DNA reads TGTGCCAGCAGCTTGGCGGGGGGAACCGGGGAGCTGTTTTTT.

The chain carries TRBV15 and TRBJ1-1, with a weak D call TRBD1 (6 bases). Per germline, CDR1 LNHNV and CDR2 YYDKDF (reference sequence). CDR3 length equals 18 residues. The V and J ends lost 3 bases and 4 bases respectively, with 24 bases between them. The CDR3 protein is CATSRALYYRDGTTEAFF. Written as DNA, the CDR3 is TGTGCCACCAGCAGGGCCTTGTATTACAGGGACGGGACCACTGAAGCTTTCTTT.

This clone turned up a few times. This chain uses TRBV4-3 with TRBJ1-6; TRBD1 aligns across 9 bases. The CDR3 totals 17 residues. In germline, CDR1 is LGHNA, CDR2 YSLEER. J gave up 5 bases and V 0 bases, and 5 bases lay outside the gene matches. The CDR3 loop reads CASSQDTGTGNNSPLHF. Written as DNA, the CDR3 is TGCGCCAGCAGCCAAGATACCGGGACAGGGAATAATTCACCCCTCCACTTT.

This chain joins TRBV30 and TRBJ1-5; perhaps TRBD1 as D (6 bases). The germline V gene encodes CDR1 GTSNPN and CDR2 SVGIG (reference sequence). This CDR3 contains 13 residues. Trimming removed 2 bases at V and 4 bases at J, with 9 bases between. This CDR3 reads CAWSNRVNQPQHF. CDR3 DNA sequence: TGTGCCTGGAGTAACAGGGTAAATCAGCCCCAGCATTTT.

As for this clone: Other DNA sequences in the sample encode the same CDR3. The gene calls are TRBV7-2 and TRBJ2-3; TRBD2 agrees at 13 bases. Trimming at V came to 4 bases and at J to 4 bases, leaving 2 bases not matched to a gene. Germline V gene data show CDR1 as SGHTA and CDR2 as FQGNSA. This CDR3 is built from 15 residues. CDR3 nucleotide sequence: TGTGCCAGCAGCTCTACTAGCGGGGGGGCAGATACGCAGTATTTT. The encoded protein is CASSSTSGGADTQYF.

The chain has TRBV7-8 and TRBJ2-5; D uncertain. Germline values: CDR1 SGHVS, CDR2 FQNEAQ. The CDR3 loop spans 14 amino acids. The V end lost 4 bases, the J end lost 1 base, and 10 bases lay between the germline ends. The CDR3 protein is CASSSSELQETQYF. CDR3 DNA: TGTGCCAGCAGCTCCTCCGAACTCCAAGAGACCCAGTACTTC.

The chain carries TRBV2 and TRBJ2-5; 8 bases match TRBD2. The length of the CDR3 is 14 residues. The germline V gene encodes CDR1 SNHLY and CDR2 FYNNEI. After removal of 6 bases from V and 5 bases from J, the junction contained 8 bases not matched to a gene. The CDR3 region has the DNA TGTGCCAGCAGCTATACGGGGGGGCACGAGACCCAGTACTTC. It yields the protein CASSYTGGHETQYF.

The chain joins TRBV5-6 to TRBJ2-1; 7 bases are a match to TRBD1. This CDR3 comprises 13 residues. CDR1 and CDR2 from the germline V gene are SGHDT and YYEEEE. V dropped 2 bases and J dropped 9; count of bases not matched to a gene: 5. CDR3 amino acids: CASSLFRGLEQFF. Here the CDR3 DNA reads TGTGCCAGCAGCTTATTTAGGGGGCTTGAGCAGTTCTTC.

V and J are TRBV7-2 and TRBJ1-6, with D perhaps TRBD1 (6 bases). V was pared by 6 bases and J by 4 bases, with 16 bases between. Germline CDR1 is SGHTA and CDR2 is FQGNSA. The CDR3 extends over 16 amino acids. The CDR3: CASSAGDNFYNSPLHF. DNA for the CDR3: TGTGCCAGCAGTGCCGGGGACAACTTTTATAATTCACCCCTCCACTTT.

The chain joins TRBV30 to TRBJ2-3, with D uncertain. The CDR3 sequence is 12 residues long. Germline V lookup: CDR1 GTSNPN, CDR2 SVGIG (reference sequence). V was cut by 5 bases and J by 6 bases, with 12 bases left in between. The CDR3 reads CAWGLSEDTQYF. Written as DNA, the CDR3 is TGTGCCTGGGGGTTAAGCGAGGATACGCAGTATTTT.

The chain carries TRBV2 and TRBJ2-7, with no clear D. The CDR3 is made up of 14 amino acids. Germline CDR1 and CDR2: SNHLY and FYNNEI. V lost 6 bases and J 5 bases, leaving 17 bases between the germline ends. The CDR3, as DNA: TGTGCCAGCAGCCCCCGGCCTGGGCACAACGAGCAGTACTTC. Its translation is CASSPRPGHNEQYF.

The V and J genes are TRBV5-1 and TRBJ1-1; perhaps TRBD1 as D (6 bases). Trimming removed 0 bases at V and 4 bases at J, with 10 bases between. Germline V gene sequence: CDR1 SGHRS, CDR2 YFSETQ. The CDR3 is made up of 14 amino acids. The CDR3 DNA reads as TGCGCCAGCAGCTTGGGACAGGAGACCACTGAAGCTTTCTTT. This sequence encodes CASSLGQETTEAFF.

This clone occurred a few times. The chain carries TRBV9 and TRBJ1-1; 9 bases align to TRBD1. Germline CDR1 and CDR2: SGDLS and YYNGEE. V lost 0 bases, J lost 5 bases, and 8 bases stayed unmatched. The CDR3 runs 16 residues. CDR3 protein: CASSVGGTGKGTEAFF. DNA of the CDR3: TGTGCCAGCAGCGTAGGAGGGACAGGGAAGGGGACTGAAGCTTTCTTT.

J is TRBJ2-1 and V is TRBV2; TRBD2 aligns across 9 bases. The CDR3 is 16 residues long. Germline-derived CDR1 and CDR2 are SNHLY and FYNNEI. The V and J ends lost 1 base and 8 bases, in that order; junction bases with no gene match: 9. The CDR3 bases are TGTGCCAGCAGTGAAGGGGCGGCGGGGGGGCTATATGAGCAGTTCTTC. Translating it yields CASSEGAAGGLYEQFF.

The rearrangement links TRBV5-1 to TRBJ2-1, with 8 bases aligning to TRBD2. The germline V gene has CDR1 SGHRS and CDR2 YFSETQ. V lost 4 bases and J lost 0; bases outside the gene matches: 6. The CDR3 has 16 amino acids. CDR3 loop: CASSPVGTSSYNEQFF. The CDR3 DNA reads as TGCGCCAGCAGCCCGGTAGGGACTAGCTCCTACAATGAGCAGTTCTTC.

The chain combines TRBV25-1 with TRBJ2-1; D is perhaps TRBD2 (6 bases). CDR3 length equals 15 residues. V gave up 3 bases and J gave up 5 bases, with 14 bases separating them. The germline V gene has CDR1 MGHDK and CDR2 SYGVNS. The chain's CDR3 is CASSDPLRGHNEQFF. The CDR3 DNA sequence: TGTGCCAGCAGTGACCCCCTGCGGGGACACAATGAGCAGTTCTTC.

The chain employs TRBV6-5 and TRBJ1-2; D remains ambiguous. The CDR3 runs to 12 residues. Germline values: CDR1 MNHEY, CDR2 SVGAGI. With 0 bases removed from V and 8 bases from J, the gap between germline ends came to 7 bases. The CDR3: CASSYSAGGYTF. CDR3 in DNA: TGTGCCAGCAGTTACTCCGCCGGGGGCTACACCTTC.

The V and J genes are TRBV4-3 and TRBJ2-3; TRBD2 is a possible D gene (6 bases). Germline V gene sequence: CDR1 LGHNA, CDR2 YSLEER. This CDR3 comprises 16 residues. Trimming took off 1 base at V and 3 bases at J, with 14 bases between the two ends. Written as DNA, the CDR3 is TGCGCCAGCAGCCAAGCCTGGGGGGTTCGGACAGATACGCAGTATTTT. This codes for CASSQAWGVRTDTQYF.

This rearrangement joins TRBV14 to TRBJ1-6, with 10 bases fitting TRBD1. Germline V gene lookup returns CDR1 SGHDN and CDR2 FVKESK. V trimming: 4 bases; J trimming: 6 bases; junction bases outside the gene matches: 3. The length of the CDR3 is 15 residues. CDR3 in amino acids: CASSLWTGGNSPLHF. CDR3 DNA sequence: TGTGCCAGCAGCCTTTGGACAGGGGGTAATTCACCCCTCCACTTT.

J is TRBJ2-1 and V is TRBV29-1; 9 nucleotides line up with TRBD2. Looked up from germline, CDR1 is SQVTM and CDR2 is ANQGSEA. There are 12 residues in the CDR3. Trimming at V came to 7 bases and at J to 7 bases, leaving 5 bases not matched to a gene. CDR3 loop: CSGGLARNEQFF. The CDR3 region has the DNA TGCAGCGGGGGACTAGCCAGGAATGAGCAGTTCTTC.